Listed here is a single TCR beta chain. The culture paired around 200,000 irradiated violet-dye-labeled stimulators with around 200,000 CFSE-labeled responders. CD3+CD4+ and CD3+CD8+ responders that were proliferating and CFSE-low were sorted post-reaction. The data were taken from a study of graft-versus-host responses after intestinal transplantation. Overall study: All of the recipients had induction that used anti-thymocyte globulin, then tacrolimus and steroids for roughly three years.

CDR3 size: 17 residues. Using immunoSEQ multiplex PCR, the repertoire was profiled, and TCRdb retains in-frame clones only, with some absent. The table has 11,000 to 15,000 clones, 33% seen once. The source of this sequence is a human patient who received an intestinal transplant. This specimen consisted of alloreactive CD4+ T cells from a mixed lymphocyte reaction culture, obtained before intestinal transplant. The subset here: CFSE-low proliferating T cells sorted from approximately 6-day pre-transplant mixed lymphocyte reaction (GvH or HvG direction). V gene TRBV21-1 combines with J gene TRBJ1-5. TRBV21-1 is labeled a pseudogene. CDR3 DNA sequence: TGTGCCAGCAGCGAGTGCATAGCTACATTGGCTCATCAGCCCCAGCATTTT. Translation: CASSECIATLAHQPQHF.